A selection of T cell receptor beta chains follows, all from one sample in a study of cytomegalovirus exposure and HLA in healthy donors. Measured with immunoSEQ multiplex PCR; TCRdb has only the in-frame clones, and not every one. The table has 85,000 to 130,000 clones, about four fifths seen once. The sequenced sample consisted of PBMCs. The receptors stem from a man aged 45-65 years in good health and CMV-seronegative. The CDR3 runs from the conserved cysteine through the conserved F or W. A D gene is named only where the DNA matches it firmly. Size is stated for part of the rows, as once, few or many counts, or as a class when the clone is expanded.

V gene	J gene	D gene	clone size	CDR3 protein	CDR3 DNA
TRBV7-3	TRBJ2-1	-	once	CASSSPKNNEQFF	TGTGCCAGCAGCTCCCCAAAAAACAATGAGCAGTTCTTC
TRBV19	TRBJ2-5	-	-	CASSISYQETQYF	TGTGCCAGTAGTATTTCTTACCAAGAGACCCAGTACTTC
TRBV5-1	TRBJ2-1	TRBD2	-	CASSLTGGNYNEQFF	TGCGCCAGCAGCTTGACGGGGGGGAACTACAATGAGCAGTTCTTC
TRBV6-5	TRBJ1-3	TRBD1	-	CASSLLPGQGNTIYF	TGTGCCAGCAGTTTACTCCCGGGACAGGGGAACACCATATATTTT
TRBV12-5	TRBJ2-5	TRBD2	-	CASGLTATSGGQETQYF	TGTGCTAGTGGTTTGACAGCTACTAGCGGGGGGCAAGAGACCCAGTACTTC
TRBV30	TRBJ1-4	TRBD1	-	CAFGTGGFVTNEKLFF	TGTGCTTTTGGCACAGGGGGGTTTGTAACTAATGAAAAACTGTTTTTT
TRBV18	TRBJ1-3	TRBD1	-	CASSRQGAADTIYF	TGTGCCAGCTCGAGACAGGGGGCTGCAGACACCATATATTTT
TRBV6-5	TRBJ1-4	TRBD1	-	CASSTGGGEKLFF	TGTGCCAGCAGTACAGGGGGCGGTGAAAAACTGTTTTTT
TRBV7-9	TRBJ1-1	-	-	CASRFEGGRTEAFF	TGTGCCAGCAGATTCGAAGGGGGACGGACTGAAGCTTTCTTT
TRBV4-3	TRBJ1-5	-	-	CASSQEQGYQPQHF	TGCGCCAGCAGCCAAGAACAGGGCTATCAGCCCCAGCATTTT
TRBV29-1	TRBJ1-2	-	-	CSVSEAIYGYTF	TGCAGCGTTAGTGAGGCGATCTATGGCTACACCTTC
TRBV10-3	TRBJ2-3	-	-	CAIKGVAGTDTQYF	TGTGCCATCAAGGGAGTGGCGGGCACAGATACGCAGTATTTT
TRBV7-2	TRBJ2-5	TRBD2	few	CASSSSGARRGQYF	TGTGCCAGCAGCTCGAGCGGGGCCCGGAGGGGCCAGTACTTC
TRBV30	TRBJ1-5	TRBD1	-	CAWSVRGQRHNQPQHF	TGTGCCTGGAGTGTACGGGGACAGAGACACAATCAGCCCCAGCATTTT
TRBV5-6	TRBJ2-1	TRBD1	-	CASRNSGGPQEFF	TGTGCCAGCAGAAACTCAGGGGGCCCCCAAGAGTTCTTC
TRBV2	TRBJ2-7	-	-	CASTSQGITYEQYF	TGTGCCAGCACCTCTCAGGGGATCACCTACGAGCAGTACTTC